The 11 T cell receptor beta chains below come from one sample, sequenced in a study of blood T cell repertoires in COVID-19. Assay used: immunoSEQ multiplex PCR; TCRdb lists only in-frame clones, some missing. Of around 100,000 clones in the sample, approximately 83% were seen once. The sequenced sample consisted of PBMCs or T cells enriched from blood (not recorded which). The receptors stem from a woman in her 50s who had recovered from COVID-19.

The V gene is TRBV5-5, the J gene TRBJ1-2; 7 bases are a match to TRBD1. The CDR3 spans 13 residues. The trim removed 0 bases at V and 6 bases at J, leaving 2 bases unmatched. CDR1 and CDR2 from the germline V gene are SGHKS and YYEKEE (reference sequence). The DNA of the CDR3 is TGTGCCAGCAGCTTGGAACAGGGGAATGGCTACACCTTC. Amino acid sequence: CASSLEQGNGYTF.

The rearrangement joins TRBV5-1 to TRBJ2-7; perhaps TRBD1 as D (6 bases). Trimming cost V 4 bases and J 7 bases, with 15 bases left between them. CDR1 is SGHRS, CDR2 YFSETQ, per germline. The CDR3 has 13 residues. CDR3 residues: CASSEIGGVEQYF. CDR3 bases: TGCGCCAGCAGCGAGATAGGGGGTGTGGAGCAGTACTTC.

This rearrangement joins TRBV4-1 to TRBJ1-1; D possibly corresponds to TRBD1 (6 bases). CDR3 length: 12 amino acids. CDR1 MGHRA and CDR2 YSYEKL come from the germline V gene. The V end lost 1 base, the J end lost 7 bases, and 7 bases lay between the germline ends. The CDR3 is CASSQGGHEAFF. The CDR3 region has the DNA TGCGCCAGCAGCCAAGGGGGGCATGAAGCTTTCTTT.

The gene calls are TRBV9 and TRBJ2-3; D perhaps matches TRBD2 (6 bases). Germline V gives CDR1 SGDLS, CDR2 YYNGEE. V was shortened by 2 bases and J by 1 base, with 11 bases between the two germline ends. This CDR3 region has 15 residues. The CDR3 is CASSVVGSGTDTQYF. CDR3 sequence (DNA): TGTGCCAGCAGCGTTGTCGGGAGCGGCACAGATACGCAGTATTTT. The whole variable domain, remainder taken from reference TRBV9 and TRBJ2-3, is DSGVTQTPKHLITATGQRVTLRCSPRSGDLSVYWYQQSLDQGLQFLIQYYNGEERAKGNILERFSAQQFPDLHSELNLSSLELGDSALYFCASSVVGSGTDTQYFGPGTRLTVL.

The J gene is TRBJ2-3, the V gene TRBV9; unclear D gene. CDR1 is SGDLS, CDR2 YYNGEE, per germline. V was clipped by 0 bases and J by 0 bases, with 8 bases between them. This CDR3 comprises 15 residues. The CDR3 region is CASSVEQSSTDTQYF. The CDR3 nucleotides are TGTGCCAGCAGCGTAGAACAGTCTAGCACAGATACGCAGTATTTT.

This clone occurred a few times. CDR3 loop: CASSLEGGLTYEQYF. The CDR3 bases are TGCGCCAGCAGCTTGGAGGGGGGGTTAACCTACGAGCAGTACTTC. The chain combines TRBV5-1 with TRBJ2-7, with a possible D match to TRBD2 (7 bases). Per germline, CDR1 SGHRS and CDR2 YFSETQ. Trimming pared 0 bases from V and 2 bases from J, leaving 12 bases between. This CDR3 region has 15 residues.

This rearrangement joins TRBV5-1 to TRBJ1-6, with 7 bases lining up with TRBD1. Germline trimming cut 2 bases from V and 0 bases from J; bases unmatched to any gene: 2. This CDR3 comprises 16 residues. CDR1 and CDR2 from the germline V gene are SGHRS and YFSETQ. For the CDR3, the DNA is TGCGCCAGCAGCTTACAGGGGAGCTCCTATAATTCACCCCTCCACTTT. Its translation: CASSLQGSSYNSPLHF.

CDR3 protein: CASSLDPGSETQYF. CDR3 nucleotide sequence: TGTGCCAGCAGCTTAGATCCAGGCTCGGAGACCCAGTACTTC. This chain uses TRBV7-3 with TRBJ2-5; D call uncertain. This CDR3 region has 14 residues. Trimming removed 2 bases from V and 5 bases from J, with 12 bases in between. Germline V CDR1 and CDR2: SGHTA, FQGTGA.

The chain uses TRBV24-1 and TRBJ2-6; a possible D gene is TRBD1 (5 bases). Deletions cut 5 bases from V and 2 bases from J, with 15 bases between. Germline loops: CDR1 KGHDR, CDR2 SFDVKD. CDR3 size: 17 residues. The CDR3 bases are TGTGCCACCAGTGGGTCAGGGTCCCTTGCTGGGGCCAACGTCCTGACTTTC. Protein: CATSGSGSLAGANVLTF.

The V and J genes are TRBV7-9 and TRBJ2-1; tentative D call: TRBD1 (6 bases). CDR3 length: 15 amino acids. CDR1 is SEHNR, CDR2 FQNEAQ, per germline (reference sequence). V lost 1 base and J 0 bases, leaving 7 bases between the germline ends. The CDR3 DNA reads TGTGCCAGCAGCTTAGGACAGGTCTCCTACAATGAGCAGTTCTTC. It yields the protein CASSLGQVSYNEQFF. Combining the CDR3 with reference TRBV7-9 and TRBJ2-1 gives the whole variable domain DTGVSQNPRHKITKRGQNVTFRCDPISEHNRLYWYRQTLGQGPEFLTYFQNEAQLEKSRLLSDRFSAERPKGSFSTLEIQRTEQGDSAMYLCASSLGQVSYNEQFFGPGTRLTVL.

The chain recombines TRBV5-1 with TRBJ2-2, with 7 bases fitting TRBD2. The germline V gene has CDR1 SGHRS and CDR2 YFSETQ. CDR3 size: 16 residues. V was pared by 0 bases and J by 1 base, with 3 bases of the junction left unmatched. CDR3 residues: CASSLATGGNTGELFF. DNA of the CDR3: TGCGCCAGCAGCTTGGCAACGGGGGGGAACACCGGGGAGCTGTTTTTT.